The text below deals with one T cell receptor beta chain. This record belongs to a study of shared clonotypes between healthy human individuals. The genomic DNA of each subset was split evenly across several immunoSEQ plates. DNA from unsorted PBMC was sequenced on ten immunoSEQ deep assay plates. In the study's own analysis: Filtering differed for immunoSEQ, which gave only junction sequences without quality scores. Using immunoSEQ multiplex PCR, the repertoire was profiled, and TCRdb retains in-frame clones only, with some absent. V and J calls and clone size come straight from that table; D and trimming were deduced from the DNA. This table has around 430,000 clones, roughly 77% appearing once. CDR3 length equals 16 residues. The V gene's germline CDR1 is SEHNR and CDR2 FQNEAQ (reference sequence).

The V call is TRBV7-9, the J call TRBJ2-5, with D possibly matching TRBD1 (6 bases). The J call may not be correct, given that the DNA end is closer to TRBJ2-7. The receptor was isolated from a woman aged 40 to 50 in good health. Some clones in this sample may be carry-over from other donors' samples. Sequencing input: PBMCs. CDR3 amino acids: CASSFRTEGIGYEQYF. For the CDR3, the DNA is TGTGCCAGCAGCTTCCGGACAGAAGGTATCGGGTACGAGCAGTACTTC.